Sequencing of this T cell receptor beta chain was carried out in a study of T-cell reconstitution after alpha-beta-depleted transplantation in children. Looked up from germline, CDR1 is SGHRS and CDR2 is YFSETQ. The CDR3 is made up of 15 amino acids. V was pared by 4 bases and J by 0 bases, with 11 bases between. This clonotype has at least ten counts. The TCRbeta library incorporated unique molecular identifiers. TCRdb reprocessed the PCR reads via MiXCR and lists one record per CDR3 protein. The table shows 240,000 or so distinct CDR3 sequences, with around 12% occurring only once. The receptor was derived from a human donor who donated a stem cell graft to a child with acute lymphoblastic leukemia. The chain carries TRBV5-1 and TRBJ1-5, with D unclear. Specimen: PBMCs from the stem cell graft donor, collected from the stem cell graft. CDR3 DNA: TGCGCCAGCAGCGAGACCCCGGGTAGCAATCAGCCCCAGCATTTT. Residues: CASSETPGSNQPQHF.